What follows describes a single TCR beta chain. Its cognate antigen is unknown. This sample was taken from a study of tumor and adjacent non-tumor tissue in lung cancer. As for the study in general: Patients were aged roughly 30 to 76, roughly nine men and 5 women, stage I to III. General study results and limits: Compared with tumor, normal lung showed significantly lower TCR diversity. Tumor repertoires had a smaller top 100 clone share than normal lung. Patients with more diverse tumor TCRs had worse survival.

CDR3 length equals 16 residues. V was trimmed by 5 bases and J by 3 bases, leaving 17 bases between them. Germline CDR1 and CDR2: SGHAT and FQNNGV. A modified ARM-PCR protocol with three rounds of nested PCR amplified TCRbeta. TCRdb independently ran MiXCR on the multiplex PCR reads; one entry per CDR3 protein. The sample includes some 100,000 distinct CDR3 sequences, 65% seen only once; the top ten take roughly a fifth. The template was RNA from unsorted bulk tissue. More than 3 cm separated this lung sample from the edge of the tumor. This chain uses TRBV11-2 with TRBJ2-1, with D perhaps TRBD1 or TRBD2 (6 bases each). The specimen sequenced was distant non-tumor lung tissue. The receptor was isolated from a young man with non-small cell lung cancer. DNA for the CDR3: TGTGCCAGCAGCCAACTCAGGGGACTTGGCTACAATGAGCAGTTCTTC. Protein product: CASSQLRGLGYNEQFF.